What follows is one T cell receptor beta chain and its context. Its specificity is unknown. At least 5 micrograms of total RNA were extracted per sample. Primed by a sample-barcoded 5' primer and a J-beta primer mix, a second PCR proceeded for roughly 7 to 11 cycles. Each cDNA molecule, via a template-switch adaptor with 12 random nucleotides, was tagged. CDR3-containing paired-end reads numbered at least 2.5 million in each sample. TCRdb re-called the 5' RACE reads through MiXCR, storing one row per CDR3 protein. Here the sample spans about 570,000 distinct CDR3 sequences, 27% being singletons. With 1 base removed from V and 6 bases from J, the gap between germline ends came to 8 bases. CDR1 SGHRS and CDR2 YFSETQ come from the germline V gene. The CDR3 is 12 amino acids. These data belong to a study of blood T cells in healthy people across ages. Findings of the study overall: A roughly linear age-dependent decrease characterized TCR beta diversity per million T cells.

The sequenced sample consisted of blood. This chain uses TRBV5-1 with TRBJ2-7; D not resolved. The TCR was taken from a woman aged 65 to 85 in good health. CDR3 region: CASSLLASEQYF. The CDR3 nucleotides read TGCGCCAGCAGCTTGCTCGCGAGCGAGCAGTACTTC.